The 10 T cell receptor beta chains in this list originate from one sample, sequenced in a study of shared clonotypes between healthy human individuals. Measured with immunoSEQ multiplex PCR; TCRdb has only the in-frame clones, and not every one. The table has about 550,000 clones, about 95% seen once. CD8 cells classed as naive were CD45RO-negative and positively selected for CCR7, excluding terminally differentiated effector memory CD45RA+ cells. Sample: naive CD8+ T cells sorted from blood. These receptors all come from a woman younger than 45 in good health.

The chain carries TRBV5-6 and TRBJ2-6; D assignment may be TRBD1 or TRBD2 (5 bases each). Per germline, CDR1 SGHDT and CDR2 YYEEEE. The CDR3 totals 16 residues. V was clipped by 4 bases and J by 3 bases, with 14 bases between them. The DNA of the CDR3 is TGTGCCAGCAGCCTGGGGACCGGTCGTGGGGCCAACGTCCTGACTTTC. Residues: CASSLGTGRGANVLTF.

This clone was detected only once. The sample contains more than one DNA sequence encoding this CDR3. The rearrangement joins TRBV9 to TRBJ2-7, with TRBD2 matching over 10 bases. Trimming removed 3 bases from V and 0 bases from J; junction bases left unmatched: 3. CDR1 SGDLS and CDR2 YYNGEE come from the germline V gene. The length of the CDR3 is 15 residues. CDR3 protein: CASSGGLADSYEQYF. DNA for the CDR3: TGTGCCAGCAGCGGAGGACTAGCGGACTCCTACGAGCAGTACTTC.

This chain uses TRBV29-1 with TRBJ2-1; a possible D gene is TRBD2 (5 bases). Germline loops: CDR1 SQVTM, CDR2 ANQGSEA. This CDR3 spans 17 amino acids. Trimming pared 1 base from V and 0 bases from J, leaving 16 bases between. The CDR3 bases are TGCAGCGTTGAAGGGGGAGCGGTCCTGAGCTCCTACAATGAGCAGTTCTTC. It translates to CSVEGGAVLSSYNEQFF.

The gene calls are TRBV29-1 and TRBJ2-3; 7 bases are a match to TRBD2. Germline CDR1 reads SQVTM; CDR2 reads ANQGSEA. V trimming: 3 bases; J trimming: 2 bases; junction bases outside the gene matches: 20. This CDR3 region has 19 residues. DNA of the CDR3: TGCAGCGTTGATCCAACTAGCGAGATCTCGATGATACCCACAGATACGCAGTATTTT. Protein product: CSVDPTSEISMIPTDTQYF.

The V call is TRBV4-1, the J call TRBJ2-7; 9 positions match TRBD1. Germline V CDR1 and CDR2: MGHRA, YSYEKL. The junction had 2 bases not matched to a gene; V was cut back by 4 bases and J by 1 base. The CDR3 sequence is 14 residues long. For the CDR3, the DNA is TGCGCCAGCAGCCGAGGGACAGGGTCCTACGAGCAGTACTTC. This translates into CASSRGTGSYEQYF.

J is TRBJ2-5 and V is TRBV30; TRBD2 matches at 11 bases. Trimming at V came to 0 bases and at J to 1 base, leaving 4 bases not matched to a gene. The length of the CDR3 is 16 residues. The germline V gene encodes CDR1 GTSNPN and CDR2 SVGIG (reference sequence). The chain's CDR3 is CAWSVLAGGPQETQYF. CDR3 DNA: TGTGCCTGGAGTGTTCTAGCGGGAGGTCCCCAAGAGACCCAGTACTTC.

This clone appeared a single time. The J gene is TRBJ2-7, the V gene TRBV28; possibly TRBD1 or TRBD2 for D (6 bases each). Trimming left V 3 bases short and J 2 bases short, with 11 bases between. Germline lookup yields CDR1 MDHEN and CDR2 SYDVKM. The CDR3 is made up of 14 amino acids. CDR3 in amino acids: CASSFRGAAYEQYF. The CDR3 DNA follows: TGTGCCAGCAGTTTTAGGGGGGCCGCCTACGAGCAGTACTTC.

The chain recombines TRBV13 with TRBJ2-7; D perhaps matches TRBD2 (5 bases). V lost 2 bases to trimming and J lost 7 bases, with 12 bases between them. Germline CDR1 PRHDT, CDR2 FYEKMQ (reference sequence). The CDR3 runs 13 residues. The CDR3 reads CASSLTRFGEQYF. The CDR3, as DNA: TGTGCCAGCAGCTTAACTAGATTTGGGGAGCAGTACTTC. The full variable domain, with the rest looked up from reference TRBV13 and TRBJ2-7, is AAGVIQSPRHLIKEKRETATLKCYPIPRHDTVYWYQQGPGQDPQFLISFYEKMQSDKGSIPDRFSAQQFSDYHSELNMSSLELGDSALYFCASSLTRFGEQYFGPGTRLTVT.

The chain is built from TRBV5-1 and TRBJ2-3; 7 nucleotides line up with TRBD2. CDR3 size: 13 residues. Germline CDR1 reads SGHRS; CDR2 reads YFSETQ. The V segment lost 1 base and the J segment 12 bases; nucleotides outside the gene matches: 8. The CDR3 DNA follows: TGCGCCAGCAGCTTGAGGGAGGGGCCATCACAGTATTTT. It specifies CASSLREGPSQYF.

This clone has just one count. This rearrangement joins TRBV27 to TRBJ2-1, with D hard to call. This CDR3 has 14 residues. Germline loops: CDR1 MNHEY, CDR2 SMNVEV (reference sequence). Deletions cut 4 bases from V and 2 bases from J, with 9 bases between. Here the CDR3 DNA reads TGTGCCAGCAGTTCCGCTGCCACCTACAATGAGCAGTTCTTC. It is translated as CASSSAATYNEQFF.